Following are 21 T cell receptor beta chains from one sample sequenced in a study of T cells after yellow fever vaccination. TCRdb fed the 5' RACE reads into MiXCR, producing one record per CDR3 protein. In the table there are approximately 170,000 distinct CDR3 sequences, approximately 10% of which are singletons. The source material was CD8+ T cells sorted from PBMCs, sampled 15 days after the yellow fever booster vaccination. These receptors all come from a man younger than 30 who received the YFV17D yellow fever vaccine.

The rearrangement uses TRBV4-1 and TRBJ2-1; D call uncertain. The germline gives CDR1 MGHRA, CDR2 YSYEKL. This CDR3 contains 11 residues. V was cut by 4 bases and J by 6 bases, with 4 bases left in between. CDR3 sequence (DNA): TGCGCCAGCAGCCGAGTCAATGAGCAGTTCTTC. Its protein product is CASSRVNEQFF.

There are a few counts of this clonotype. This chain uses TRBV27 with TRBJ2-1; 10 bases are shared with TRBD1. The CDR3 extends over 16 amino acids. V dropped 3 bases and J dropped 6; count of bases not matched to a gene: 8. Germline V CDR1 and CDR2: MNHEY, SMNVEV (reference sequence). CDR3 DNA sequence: TGTGCCAGCAGTTTGGTGGGACAGGGGAACGCCAATGAGCAGTTCTTC. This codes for CASSLVGQGNANEQFF.

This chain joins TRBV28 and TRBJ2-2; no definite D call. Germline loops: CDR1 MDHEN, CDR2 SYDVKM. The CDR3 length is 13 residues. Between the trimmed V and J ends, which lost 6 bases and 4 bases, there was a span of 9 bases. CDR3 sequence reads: CASRIFGTGELFF. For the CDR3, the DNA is TGTGCCAGCAGGATCTTCGGCACCGGGGAGCTGTTTTTT.

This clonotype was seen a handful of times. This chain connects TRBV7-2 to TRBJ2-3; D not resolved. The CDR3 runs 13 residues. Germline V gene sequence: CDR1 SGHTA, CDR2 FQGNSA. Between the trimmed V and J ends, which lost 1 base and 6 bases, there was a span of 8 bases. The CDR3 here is CASSLVVRDTQYF. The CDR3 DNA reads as TGTGCCAGCAGCTTAGTGGTCCGCGATACGCAGTATTTT. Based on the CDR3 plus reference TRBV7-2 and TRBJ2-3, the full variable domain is GAGVSQSPSNKVTEKGKDVELRCDPISGHTALYWYRQSLGQGLEFLIYFQGNSAPDKSGLPSDRFSAERTGGSVSTLTIQRTQQEDSAVYLCASSLVVRDTQYFGPGTRLTVL.

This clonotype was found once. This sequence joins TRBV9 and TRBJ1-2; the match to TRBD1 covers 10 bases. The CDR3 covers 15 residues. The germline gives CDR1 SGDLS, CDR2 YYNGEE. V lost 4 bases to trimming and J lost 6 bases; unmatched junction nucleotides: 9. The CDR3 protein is CASSSFGTGVDGYTF. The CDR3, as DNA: TGTGCCAGCAGCTCCTTTGGGACAGGGGTGGATGGCTACACCTTC. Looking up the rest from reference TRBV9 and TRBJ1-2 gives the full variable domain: DSGVTQTPKHLITATGQRVTLRCSPRSGDLSVYWYQQSLDQGLQFLIQYYNGEERAKGNILERFSAQQFPDLHSELNLSSLELGDSALYFCASSSFGTGVDGYTFGSGTRLTVV.

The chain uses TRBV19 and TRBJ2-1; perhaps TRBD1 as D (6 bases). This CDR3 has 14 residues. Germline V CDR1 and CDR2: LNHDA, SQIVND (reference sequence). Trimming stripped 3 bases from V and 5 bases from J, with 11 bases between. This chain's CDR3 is CASSIQGLHNEQFF. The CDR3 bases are TGTGCCAGTAGTATCCAGGGGCTCCACAATGAGCAGTTCTTC.

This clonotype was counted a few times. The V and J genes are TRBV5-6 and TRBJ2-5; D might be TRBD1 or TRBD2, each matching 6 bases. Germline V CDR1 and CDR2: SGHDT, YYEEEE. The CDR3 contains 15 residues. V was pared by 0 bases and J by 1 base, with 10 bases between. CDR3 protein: CASSLAGGFQETQYF. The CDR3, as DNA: TGTGCCAGCAGCTTGGCCGGGGGCTTCCAAGAGACCCAGTACTTC.

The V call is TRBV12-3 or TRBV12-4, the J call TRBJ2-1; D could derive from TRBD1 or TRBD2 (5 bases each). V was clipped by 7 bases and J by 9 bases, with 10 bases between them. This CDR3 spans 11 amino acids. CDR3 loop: CASTPGTEQFF. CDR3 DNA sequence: TGTGCCAGCACCCCGGGGACTGAGCAGTTCTTC.

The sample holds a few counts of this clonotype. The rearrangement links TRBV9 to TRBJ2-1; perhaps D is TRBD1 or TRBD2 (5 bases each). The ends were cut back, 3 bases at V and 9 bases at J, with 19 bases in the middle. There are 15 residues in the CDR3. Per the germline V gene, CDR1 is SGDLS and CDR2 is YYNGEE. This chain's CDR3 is CASSDPGTALVEQFF. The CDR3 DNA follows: TGTGCCAGCAGCGACCCCGGGACGGCCTTGGTTGAGCAGTTCTTC.

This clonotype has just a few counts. This chain's CDR3 is CASSSAQEHGYTF. The DNA for the CDR3 is TGTGCCAGCAGCTCGGCACAAGAACATGGCTACACCTTC. The J gene is TRBJ1-2, the V gene TRBV9; D remains ambiguous. With 4 bases removed from V and 6 bases from J, the gap between germline ends came to 13 bases. This CDR3 is 13 amino acids long. Per the germline V gene, CDR1 is SGDLS and CDR2 is YYNGEE.

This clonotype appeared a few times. The CDR3 DNA reads as TGTGCCAGCAGCTTGCTCCGCTCTGGAAACACCATATATTTT. Translating gives CASSLLRSGNTIYF. The chain links TRBV7-9 to TRBJ1-3; no firm D call. Germline V gene data show CDR1 as SEHNR and CDR2 as FQNEAQ (reference sequence). With 3 bases removed from V and 0 bases from J, the gap between germline ends came to 6 bases. The CDR3 length is 14 residues. The entire variable domain, with the rest obtained from reference TRBV7-9 and TRBJ1-3, is as follows: DTGVSQNPRHKITKRGQNVTFRCDPISEHNRLYWYRQTLGQGPEFLTYFQNEAQLEKSRLLSDRFSAERPKGSFSTLEIQRTEQGDSAMYLCASSLLRSGNTIYFGEGSWLTVV.

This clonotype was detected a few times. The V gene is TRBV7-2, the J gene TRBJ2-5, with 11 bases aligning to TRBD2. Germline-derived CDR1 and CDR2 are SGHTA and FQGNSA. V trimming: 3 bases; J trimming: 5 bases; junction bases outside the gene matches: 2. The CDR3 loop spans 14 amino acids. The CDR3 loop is CASSFSGGAETQYF. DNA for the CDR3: TGTGCCAGCAGCTTTAGCGGGGGGGCGGAGACCCAGTACTTC.

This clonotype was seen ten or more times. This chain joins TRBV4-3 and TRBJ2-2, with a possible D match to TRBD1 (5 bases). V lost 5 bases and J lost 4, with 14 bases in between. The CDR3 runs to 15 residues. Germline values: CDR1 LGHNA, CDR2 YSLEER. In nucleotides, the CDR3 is TGCGCCAGCAGCGCGGATACAGGCGGCACCGGGGAGCTGTTTTTT. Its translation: CASSADTGGTGELFF.

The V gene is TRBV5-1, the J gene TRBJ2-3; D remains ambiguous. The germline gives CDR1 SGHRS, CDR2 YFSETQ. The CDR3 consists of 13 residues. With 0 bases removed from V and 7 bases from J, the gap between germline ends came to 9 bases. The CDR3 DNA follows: TGCGCCAGCAGCTTGGAACTTGTTAATACGCAGTATTTT. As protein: CASSLELVNTQYF.

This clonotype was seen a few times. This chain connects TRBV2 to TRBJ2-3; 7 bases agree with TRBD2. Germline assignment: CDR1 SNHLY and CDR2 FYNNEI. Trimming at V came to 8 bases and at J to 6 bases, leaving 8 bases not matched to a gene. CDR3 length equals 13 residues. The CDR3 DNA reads TGTGCCAGCCCCGGCGGGGGTGCCGATACGCAGTATTTT. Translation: CASPGGGADTQYF.

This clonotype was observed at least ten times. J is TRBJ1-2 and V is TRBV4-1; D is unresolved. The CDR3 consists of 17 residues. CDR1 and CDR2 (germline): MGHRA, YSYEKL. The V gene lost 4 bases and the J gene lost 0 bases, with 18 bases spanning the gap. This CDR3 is CASSLHRREGANYGYTF. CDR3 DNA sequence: TGCGCCAGCAGCCTACACCGGAGGGAGGGAGCTAACTATGGCTACACCTTC.

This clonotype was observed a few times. The CDR3 region is CASSPVGGEKLFF. The CDR3 DNA reads as TGTGCCAGCAGCCCGGTAGGGGGTGAAAAACTGTTTTTT. The rearrangement links TRBV5-5 to TRBJ1-4, with TRBD1 as a possible D gene (6 bases). The CDR3 sequence is 13 residues long. Trimming pared 4 bases from V and 7 bases from J, leaving 11 bases between. In germline, CDR1 is SGHKS, CDR2 YYEKEE (reference sequence).

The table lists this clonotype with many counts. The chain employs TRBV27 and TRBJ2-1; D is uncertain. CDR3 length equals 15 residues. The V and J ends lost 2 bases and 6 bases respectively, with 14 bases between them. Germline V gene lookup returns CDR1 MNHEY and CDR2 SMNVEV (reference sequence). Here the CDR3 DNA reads TGTGCCAGCAGTTTACGTCAGGTACGGAGCAATGAGCAGTTCTTC. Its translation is CASSLRQVRSNEQFF.

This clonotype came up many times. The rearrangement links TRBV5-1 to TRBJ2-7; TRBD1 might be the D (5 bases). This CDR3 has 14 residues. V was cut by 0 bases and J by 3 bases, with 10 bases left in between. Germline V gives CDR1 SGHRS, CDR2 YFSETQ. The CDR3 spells CASSLGAGYYEQYF. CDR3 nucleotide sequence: TGCGCCAGCAGCTTGGGGGCAGGGTACTACGAGCAGTACTTC.

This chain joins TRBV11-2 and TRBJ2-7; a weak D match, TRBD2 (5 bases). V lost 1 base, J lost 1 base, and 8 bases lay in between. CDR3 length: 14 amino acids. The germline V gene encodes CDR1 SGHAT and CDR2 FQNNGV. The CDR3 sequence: CASSLGETSYEQYF. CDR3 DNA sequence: TGTGCCAGCAGCTTAGGGGAGACGTCCTACGAGCAGTACTTC.

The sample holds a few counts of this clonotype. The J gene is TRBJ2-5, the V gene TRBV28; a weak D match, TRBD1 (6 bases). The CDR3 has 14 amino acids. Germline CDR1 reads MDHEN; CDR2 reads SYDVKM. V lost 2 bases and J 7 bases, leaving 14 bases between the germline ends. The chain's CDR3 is CASSLRGLKGTQYF. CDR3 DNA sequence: TGTGCCAGCAGTTTAAGGGGGTTGAAGGGGACCCAGTACTTC.